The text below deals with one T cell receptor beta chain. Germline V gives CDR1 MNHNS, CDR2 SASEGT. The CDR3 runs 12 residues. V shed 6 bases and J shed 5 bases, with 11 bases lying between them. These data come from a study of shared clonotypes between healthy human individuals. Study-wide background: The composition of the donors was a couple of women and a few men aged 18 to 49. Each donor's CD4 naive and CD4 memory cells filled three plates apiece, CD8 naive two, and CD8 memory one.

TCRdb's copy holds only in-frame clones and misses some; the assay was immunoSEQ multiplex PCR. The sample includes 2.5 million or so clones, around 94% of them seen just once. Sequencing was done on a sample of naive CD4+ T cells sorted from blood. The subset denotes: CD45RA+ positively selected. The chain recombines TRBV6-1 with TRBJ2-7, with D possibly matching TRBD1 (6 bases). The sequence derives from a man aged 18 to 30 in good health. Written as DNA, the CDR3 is TGTGCCAGCAGCTATAACAGGGACGAGCAGTACTTC. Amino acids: CASSYNRDEQYF.